The T cell receptor beta chain under discussion was sequenced for a study of cytomegalovirus exposure and HLA in healthy donors. About the study: There were under 130 million unique TCR beta sequences, drawn from 150 million to 200 million T cells, in an earlier analysis.

This clone was observed a few times. The study ran its PCR with 60 Vbeta and 13 Jbeta primers. Sequencing used immunoSEQ multiplex PCR; TCRdb keeps in-frame clones, though not all of them. Of about 180,000 clones in the sample, over 70% were seen once. CDR1 is KGHSH, CDR2 LQKENI, per germline. The CDR3 loop spans 15 amino acids. V lost 4 bases and J lost 0, with 13 bases in between. The V gene is TRBV18, the J gene TRBJ2-7; D is perhaps TRBD1 (6 bases). The sample taken for sequencing was PBMCs. The TCR originated in a young man in good health and CMV-seronegative. The CDR3 protein is CASSHTGNPSYEQYF. CDR3 sequence (DNA): TGTGCCAGCTCACATACAGGGAATCCCTCCTACGAGCAGTACTTC. The full variable domain, with the rest looked up from reference TRBV18 and TRBJ2-7, is NAGVMQNPRHLVRRRGQEARLRCSPMKGHSHVYWYRQLPEEGLKFMVYLQKENIIDESGMPKERFSAEFPKEGPSILRIQQVVRGDSAAYFCASSHTGNPSYEQYFGPGTRLTVT.